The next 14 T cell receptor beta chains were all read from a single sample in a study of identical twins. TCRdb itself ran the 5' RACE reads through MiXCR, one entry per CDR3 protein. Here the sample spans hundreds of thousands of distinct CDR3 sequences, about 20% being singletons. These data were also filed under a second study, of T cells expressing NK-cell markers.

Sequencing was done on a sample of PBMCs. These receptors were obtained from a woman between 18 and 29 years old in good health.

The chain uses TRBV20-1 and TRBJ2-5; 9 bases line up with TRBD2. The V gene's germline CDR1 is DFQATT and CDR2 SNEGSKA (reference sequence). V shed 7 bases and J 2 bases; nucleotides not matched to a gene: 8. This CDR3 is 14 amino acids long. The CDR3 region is CSVASSGAQETQYF. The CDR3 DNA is TGCAGTGTGGCCTCTAGCGGGGCTCAAGAGACCCAGTACTTC.

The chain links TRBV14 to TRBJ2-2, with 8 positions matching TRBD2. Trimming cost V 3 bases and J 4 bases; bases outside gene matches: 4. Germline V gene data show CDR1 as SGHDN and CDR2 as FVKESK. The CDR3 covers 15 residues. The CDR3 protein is CASSHLGTSTGELFF. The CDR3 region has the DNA TGTGCCAGCAGCCATCTCGGGACTAGCACCGGGGAGCTGTTTTTT.

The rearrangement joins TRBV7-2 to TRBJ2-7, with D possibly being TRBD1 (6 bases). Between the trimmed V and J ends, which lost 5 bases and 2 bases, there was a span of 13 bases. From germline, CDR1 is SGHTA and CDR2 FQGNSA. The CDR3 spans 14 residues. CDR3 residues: CASSRDQGPYEQYF. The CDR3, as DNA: TGTGCCAGCAGCCGGGACCAGGGGCCCTACGAGCAGTACTTC.

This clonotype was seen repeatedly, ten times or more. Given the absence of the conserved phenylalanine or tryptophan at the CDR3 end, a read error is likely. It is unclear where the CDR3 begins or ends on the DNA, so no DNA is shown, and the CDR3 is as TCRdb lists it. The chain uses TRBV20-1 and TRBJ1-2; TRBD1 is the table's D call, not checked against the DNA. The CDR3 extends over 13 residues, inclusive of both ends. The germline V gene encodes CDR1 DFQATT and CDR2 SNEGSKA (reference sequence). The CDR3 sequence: CSAWHPRTETRVI.

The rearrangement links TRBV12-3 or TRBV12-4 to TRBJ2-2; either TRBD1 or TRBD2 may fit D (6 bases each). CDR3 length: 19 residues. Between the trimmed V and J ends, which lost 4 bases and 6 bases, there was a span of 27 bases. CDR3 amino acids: CASSSHGAGLRGSSGELFF. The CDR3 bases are TGTGCCAGCAGTTCTCATGGGGCGGGGCTGAGGGGGTCATCCGGGGAGCTGTTTTTT.

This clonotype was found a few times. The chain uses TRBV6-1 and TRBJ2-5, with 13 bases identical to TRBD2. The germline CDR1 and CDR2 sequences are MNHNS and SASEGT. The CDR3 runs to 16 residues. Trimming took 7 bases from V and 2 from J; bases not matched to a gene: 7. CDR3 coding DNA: TGTGCCAGCACCTTTGCGGGACTAGCGGGGCAAGAGACCCAGTACTTC. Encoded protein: CASTFAGLAGQETQYF.

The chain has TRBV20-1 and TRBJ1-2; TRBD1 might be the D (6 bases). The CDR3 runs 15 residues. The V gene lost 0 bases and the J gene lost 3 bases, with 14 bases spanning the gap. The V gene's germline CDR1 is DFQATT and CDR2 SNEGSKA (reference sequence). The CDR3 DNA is TGCAGTGCTAGAGACCCCAGAGGGGGGGACTATGGCTACACCTTC. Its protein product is CSARDPRGGDYGYTF.

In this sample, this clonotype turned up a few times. The CDR3 DNA reads as TGCAGTGCCAACATACTAGCGGGGGGCCCGAGGTTCTTC. It yields the protein CSANILAGGPRFF. This chain joins TRBV20-1 and TRBJ2-1, with 12 bases matching TRBD2. Per the germline V gene, CDR1 is DFQATT and CDR2 is SNEGSKA (reference sequence). V was pared by 6 bases and J by 15 bases, with 12 bases of the junction left unmatched. CDR3 length: 13 residues.

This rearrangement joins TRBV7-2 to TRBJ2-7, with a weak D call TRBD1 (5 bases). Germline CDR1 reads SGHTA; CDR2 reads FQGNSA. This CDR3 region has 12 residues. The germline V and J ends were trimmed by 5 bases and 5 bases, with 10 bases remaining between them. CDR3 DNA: TGTGCCAGCAGCCCACGACAGCACGAGCAGTACTTC. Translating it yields CASSPRQHEQYF. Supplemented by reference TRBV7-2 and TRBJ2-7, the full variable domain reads GAGVSQSPSNKVTEKGKDVELRCDPISGHTALYWYRQSLGQGLEFLIYFQGNSAPDKSGLPSDRFSAERTGGSVSTLTIQRTQQEDSAVYLCASSPRQHEQYFGPGTRLTVT.

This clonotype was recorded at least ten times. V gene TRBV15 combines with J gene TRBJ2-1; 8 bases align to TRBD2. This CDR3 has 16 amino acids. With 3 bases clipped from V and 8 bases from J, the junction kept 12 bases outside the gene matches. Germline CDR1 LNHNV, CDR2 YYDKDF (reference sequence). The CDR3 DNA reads TGTGCCACCAGCAGTACTTCTGCGGGGGGTCTCCATGAGCAGTTCTTC. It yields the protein CATSSTSAGGLHEQFF.

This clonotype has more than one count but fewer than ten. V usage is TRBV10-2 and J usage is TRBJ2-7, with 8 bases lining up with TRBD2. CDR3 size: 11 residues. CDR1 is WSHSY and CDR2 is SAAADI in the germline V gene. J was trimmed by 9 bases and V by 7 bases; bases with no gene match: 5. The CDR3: CASMVAGGQYF. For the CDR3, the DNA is TGCGCCAGCATGGTCGCGGGAGGGCAGTACTTC.

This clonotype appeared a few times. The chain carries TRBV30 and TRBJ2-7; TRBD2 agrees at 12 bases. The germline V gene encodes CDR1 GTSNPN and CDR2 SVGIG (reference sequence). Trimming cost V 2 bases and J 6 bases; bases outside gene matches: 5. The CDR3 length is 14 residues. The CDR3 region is CAWSWTSGTAEQYF. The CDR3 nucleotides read TGTGCCTGGAGTTGGACTAGCGGGACTGCCGAGCAGTACTTC.

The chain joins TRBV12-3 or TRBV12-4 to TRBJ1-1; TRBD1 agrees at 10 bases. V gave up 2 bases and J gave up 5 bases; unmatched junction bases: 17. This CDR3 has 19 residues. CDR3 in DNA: TGTGCCAGCAGTTTAAATCCCTGGGACAGGGGAAGAGGGAGGACTGAAGCTTTCTTT. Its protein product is CASSLNPWDRGRGRTEAFF.

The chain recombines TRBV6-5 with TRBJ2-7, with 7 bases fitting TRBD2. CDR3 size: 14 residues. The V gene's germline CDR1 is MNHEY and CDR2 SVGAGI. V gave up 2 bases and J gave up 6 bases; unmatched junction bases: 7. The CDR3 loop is CASSYVGGRSEQYF. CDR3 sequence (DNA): TGTGCCAGCAGTTACGTCGGGGGGAGGAGCGAGCAGTACTTC.